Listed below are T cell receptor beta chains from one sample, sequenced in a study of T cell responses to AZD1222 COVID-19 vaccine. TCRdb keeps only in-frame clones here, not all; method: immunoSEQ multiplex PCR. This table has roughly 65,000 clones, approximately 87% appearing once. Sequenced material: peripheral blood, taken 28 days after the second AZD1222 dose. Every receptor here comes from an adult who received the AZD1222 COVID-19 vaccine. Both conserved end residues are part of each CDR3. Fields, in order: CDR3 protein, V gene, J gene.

CATSPSGADTQYF	TRBV24-1	TRBJ2-3
CATSRDLELVGYTF	TRBV15	TRBJ1-2
CASSKGQPQHF	TRBV21-1	TRBJ1-5
CASSTWDGSRPGANVLTF	TRBV19	TRBJ2-6
CATTGPIYEQYF	TRBV6-5	TRBJ2-7
CASRDASYEQYF	TRBV6-5	TRBJ2-7
CASSYSRGYGYTF	TRBV6-5	TRBJ1-2
CASSLSGEEYNEQFF	TRBV5-1	TRBJ2-1
CASSELGLNTGELFF	TRBV2	TRBJ2-2
CASSLARGEWGEKLFF	TRBV7-8	TRBJ1-4
CSVERNMNTEAFF	TRBV29-1	TRBJ1-1
CSVFGTRYEQYF	TRBV29-1	TRBJ2-7
CASSPTGGDRGYTF	TRBV5-1	TRBJ1-2
CASSDGWLARTYNEQFF	TRBV5-4	TRBJ2-1
CATPINEQFF	TRBV24-1	TRBJ2-1
CASSVEGLGNTIYF	TRBV9	TRBJ1-3
CASSLTGRGGYTF	TRBV27	TRBJ1-2
CASSQVAGGGQETQYF	TRBV3-1/TRBV3-2	TRBJ2-5
CASSLGQALAYEQYF	TRBV11-3	TRBJ2-7
CASKGAYEQYF	TRBV2	TRBJ2-7
CASSNSRDSKGDTQYF	TRBV19	TRBJ2-3
CASSSGPPRDIQYF	TRBV6-5	TRBJ2-4
CASRRQLSYGYTF	TRBV12-3/TRBV12-4	TRBJ1-2
CASSELPRAGGPNNEQFF	TRBV25-1	TRBJ2-1
CASSFILAGVGETQYF	TRBV5-4	TRBJ2-5
CASSTSTGIGEQFF	TRBV5-1	TRBJ2-1
CATGNTGELFF	TRBV19	TRBJ2-2